This T cell receptor beta chain was found in a study of blood T cell repertoires in COVID-19 (dated by TCRdb to 2018 to 2021). At the level of the whole study: Samples covering the acute and convalescent phases of COVID-19 were provided by collaborators in the United States, Italy and Spain. Where HLA class I and class II types were available, the types were taken from metadata supplied by the sample provider, not from assay-based typing. Samples were obtained from the ongoing ImmuneRACE study (first 160 participants) and from over a thousand subjects provided by 6 global collaborators. Deeply sampled blood TCRbeta repertoires from subjects exposed to, actively infected with, or recovered from COVID-19 were included in the dataset. The sample metadata nearly always contained a de-identified subject ID, COVID-19 status, age in years and sex. The material from the prospective study consisted of cDNA or gDNA derived from T cells, B-cell-depleted T cells, or PBMCs. The repertoires were made available in a free public database intended to serve as a resource for research on the immune response to SARS-CoV-2.

Each collaborating institution followed its own protocols to collect whole blood in K2EDTA tubes. For TCRbeta analysis, collaborators shipped samples in one of three forms: frozen whole blood, isolated PBMCs, or DNA extracted from either of those sample types. The immunoSEQ Assay, a bias-controlled multiplex PCR, was used to amplify TCRbeta CDR3 regions from genomic DNA. Concerning the study's data processing: Within the assay, amplification of reference gene primers was used to estimate how many nucleated cells each sample contained. To quantify the absolute abundance of each unique TCRbeta CDR3 rearrangement, sequence reads were collapsed and filtered. For each sample, productive Simpson clonality was calculated as the square root of Simpson's diversity index across productive rearrangements. TCRdb provides this immuneACCESS table in a form limited to in-frame rearrangements. Some clones are lacking; in checked studies, under half of them reflect an unresolved V gene, and why the rest are absent is not known. The DNA gave D and trimming, while V, J and clone size come from that table. The sample contains more than 200,000 clones, 70% to 90% of them found a single time. 3% to 3.5% of the sample lies in the top ten.

Overall results and qualifications from the work: How much clinical and demographic metadata was included differed by source and by participant, and the metadata was provided uncurated.

The V end loses 4 bases and the J end loses 0 bases, and a stretch of 14 bases separates them. Spanning cysteine to phenylalanine, the CDR3 consists of 16 amino acids. The retained sequence is limited to the CDR3, 48 bases, with the frame set at the first base. The germline V gene (reference sequence) yields SGHNT for CDR1 and YYREEE for CDR2. This clone has more than one count but fewer than ten. There is no known antigen for this receptor. It has no much larger one-base neighbor in the sample; base qualities were not kept. The material sequenced was peripheral blood. The sequence was obtained from a man in his late teens or twenties with active or convalescent COVID-19. In this chain, TRBV5-4 is recombined with TRBJ2-1; the D segment could be TRBD2, given 5 matching bases. The CDR3: CASSLRTASSYNEQFF. The DNA is TGTGCCAGCAGCCTGCGGACTGCAAGCTCCTACAATGAGCAGTTCTTC.